This TCR beta chain appears in the sequencing data of a study of blood T cell repertoires in COVID-19. The germline V gene has CDR1 SGHRS and CDR2 YFSETQ. V was clipped by 4 bases and J by 2 bases, with 15 bases between them. The CDR3 covers 15 residues. The method was immunoSEQ multiplex PCR; TCRdb's version includes in-frame clones alone and lacks a portion of them. The repertoire consists of about 150,000 clones, with under 90% occurring once and the leading ten covering about 10%. The receptor was isolated from an elderly woman with active or convalescent COVID-19. The V and J genes are TRBV5-1 and TRBJ1-1; D possibly corresponds to TRBD1 (5 bases). Sequencing was performed on peripheral blood. This CDR3 is CASSPVGGRNTEAFF. In DNA, the CDR3 is TGCGCCAGCAGCCCGGTTGGGGGGAGAAACACTGAAGCTTTCTTT.